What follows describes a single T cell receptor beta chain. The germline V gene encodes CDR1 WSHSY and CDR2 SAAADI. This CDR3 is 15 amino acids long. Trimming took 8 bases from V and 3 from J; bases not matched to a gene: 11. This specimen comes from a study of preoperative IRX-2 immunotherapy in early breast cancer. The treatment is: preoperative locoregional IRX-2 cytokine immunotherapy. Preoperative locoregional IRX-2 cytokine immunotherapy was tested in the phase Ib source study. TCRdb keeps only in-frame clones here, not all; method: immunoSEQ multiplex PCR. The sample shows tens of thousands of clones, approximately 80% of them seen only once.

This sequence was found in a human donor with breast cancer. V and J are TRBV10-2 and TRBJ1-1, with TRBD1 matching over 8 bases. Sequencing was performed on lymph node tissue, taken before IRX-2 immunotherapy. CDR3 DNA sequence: TGCGCCAGCCAAGACGGACAGGGAGGATACACTGAAGCTTTCTTT. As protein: CASQDGQGGYTEAFF.